Shown below are 6 T cell receptor beta chains from a single sample sequenced in a study of T cells after yellow fever vaccination. TCRdb processed the 5' RACE reads anew with MiXCR; each CDR3 protein has one entry. The table has tens of thousands of distinct CDR3 sequences, approximately 7.5% seen once. This specimen was CD8+ T cells sorted from PBMCs, taken on the day of the yellow fever booster vaccination. These receptors all stem from a man under 40 who received the YFV17D yellow fever vaccine.

This rearrangement joins TRBV5-1 to TRBJ1-1; tentative D call: TRBD1 (5 bases). V shed 5 bases and J shed 4 bases, with 18 bases lying between them. Germline V lookup: CDR1 SGHRS, CDR2 YFSETQ. The CDR3 is 15 residues long. The CDR3 protein is CASSRGQSGRTEAFF. The CDR3, as DNA: TGCGCCAGCAGTAGGGGCCAAAGTGGCCGCACTGAAGCTTTCTTT.

This clonotype appeared a few times. The V call is TRBV27, the J call TRBJ2-7; possibly TRBD1 or TRBD2 for D (5 bases each). Germline values: CDR1 MNHEY, CDR2 SMNVEV (reference sequence). The length of the CDR3 is 13 residues. Trimming removed 0 bases at V and 5 bases at J, with 8 bases between. CDR3 in DNA: TGTGCCAGCAGTTTATCGAGGGGAAACGAGCAGTACTTC. Amino acids: CASSLSRGNEQYF.

This clonotype was seen a few times. The V gene is TRBV3-1, the J gene TRBJ1-1; possible D gene TRBD1, 6 bases. Trimming stripped 3 bases from V and 3 bases from J, with 14 bases between. The germline CDR1 and CDR2 sequences are LGHDT and YNNKEL (reference sequence). This CDR3 is built from 15 residues. The CDR3 sequence: CASSHASRGDTEAFF. The CDR3 region has the DNA TGTGCCAGCAGCCATGCGTCTAGGGGGGACACTGAAGCTTTCTTT.

V usage is TRBV29-1 and J usage is TRBJ2-7; TRBD1 matches at 9 bases. Germline V gene data show CDR1 as SQVTM and CDR2 as ANQGSEA. After removal of 2 bases from V and 6 bases from J, the junction contained 11 bases not matched to a gene. The CDR3 has 15 residues. The CDR3 loop is CSVESPDRGKGEQYF. CDR3 coding DNA: TGCAGCGTTGAATCGCCGGACAGGGGTAAGGGCGAGCAGTACTTC.

The chain carries TRBV20-1 and TRBJ2-5, with 7 bases matching TRBD2. The CDR3 is 13 amino acids. V shed 6 bases, J shed 7 bases, and the junction held 11 bases outside the gene matches. The germline gives CDR1 DFQATT, CDR2 SNEGSKA (reference sequence). The DNA of the CDR3 is TGCAGTGCCCCCGGGCGGGAGTACGTGACCCAGTACTTC. Translating gives CSAPGREYVTQYF.

This clonotype was observed many times. V usage is TRBV4-3 and J usage is TRBJ2-7; 10 nucleotides align to TRBD2. Germline V gives CDR1 LGHNA, CDR2 YSLEER. V dropped 2 bases and J dropped 2; count of bases not matched to a gene: 6. The CDR3 is 16 amino acids. The CDR3 spells CASSQSRAGGTYEQYF. In DNA form, the CDR3 reads TGCGCCAGCAGCCAAAGTAGAGCGGGAGGGACCTACGAGCAGTACTTC.